This entry lists 2 T cell receptor beta chains sequenced from one sample in a study of T cell repertoires in cytomegalovirus infection. TCRdb recomputed calls from the reads with MiXCR, one row per CDR3 protein. Seen here are approximately 1,000,000 distinct CDR3 sequences, roughly 30% observed once, and the top ten hold around 15%. Their target antigens are unknown. The material sequenced was cultured CD8+ T cells from PBMCs, taken from culture after CMV antigen stimulation. Receptors originate from a human donor in good health (CMV status not recorded). Some clones in this sample may be carry-over from other donors' samples.

The chain combines TRBV9 with TRBJ2-7, with 8 bases identical to TRBD2. CDR1 and CDR2 (germline): SGDLS, YYNGEE. The CDR3 extends over 14 amino acids. After removal of 4 bases from V and 0 bases from J, the junction contained 3 bases not matched to a gene. CDR3 DNA: TGTGCCAGCAGCCCCGGGACTAGCTCCTACGAGCAGTACGTC. Its translation: CASSPGTSSYEQYV.

J is TRBJ1-1 and V is TRBV6-1; D is undetermined. V was pared by 5 bases and J by 1 base, with 11 bases between. From germline, CDR1 is MNHNS and CDR2 SASEGT. The CDR3 has 14 residues. CDR3: CASSYNDGNTEAFF. The CDR3, as DNA: TGTGCCAGCAGTTATAACGACGGGAACACTGAAGCTTTCTTT.